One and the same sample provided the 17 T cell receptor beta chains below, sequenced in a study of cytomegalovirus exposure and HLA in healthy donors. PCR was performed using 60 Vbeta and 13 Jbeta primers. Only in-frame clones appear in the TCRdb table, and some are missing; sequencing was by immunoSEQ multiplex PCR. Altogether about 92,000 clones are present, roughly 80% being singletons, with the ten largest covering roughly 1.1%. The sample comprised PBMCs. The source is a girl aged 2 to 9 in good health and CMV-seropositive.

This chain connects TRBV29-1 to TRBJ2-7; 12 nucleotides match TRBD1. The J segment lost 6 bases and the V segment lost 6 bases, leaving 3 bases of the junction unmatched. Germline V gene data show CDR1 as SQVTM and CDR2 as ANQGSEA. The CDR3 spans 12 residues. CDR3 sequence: CSVGTGGLEQYF. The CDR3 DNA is TGCAGCGTAGGGACAGGGGGCCTCGAGCAGTACTTC.

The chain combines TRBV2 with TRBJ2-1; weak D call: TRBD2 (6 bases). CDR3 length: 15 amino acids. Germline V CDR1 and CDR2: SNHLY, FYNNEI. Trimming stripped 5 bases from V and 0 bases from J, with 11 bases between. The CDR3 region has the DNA TGTGCCAGCAGTATTGCGGGGAGCTCCTACAATGAGCAGTTCTTC. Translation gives CASSIAGSSYNEQFF. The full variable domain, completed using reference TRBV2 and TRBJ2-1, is EPEVTQTPSHQVTQMGQEVILRCVPISNHLYFYWYRQILGQKVEFLVSFYNNEISEKSEIFDDQFSVERPDGSNFTLKIRSTKLEDSAMYFCASSIAGSSYNEQFFGPGTRLTVL.

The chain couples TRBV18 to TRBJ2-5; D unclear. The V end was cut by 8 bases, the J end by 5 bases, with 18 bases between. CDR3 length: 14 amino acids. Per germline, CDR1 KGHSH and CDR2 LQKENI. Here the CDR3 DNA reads TGTGCCAGCACCGGTGGATTCGGGTTGGAGACCCAGTACTTC. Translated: CASTGGFGLETQYF. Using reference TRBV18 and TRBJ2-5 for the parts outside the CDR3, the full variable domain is NAGVMQNPRHLVRRRGQEARLRCSPMKGHSHVYWYRQLPEEGLKFMVYLQKENIIDESGMPKERFSAEFPKEGPSILRIQQVVRGDSAAYFCASTGGFGLETQYFGPGTRLLVL.

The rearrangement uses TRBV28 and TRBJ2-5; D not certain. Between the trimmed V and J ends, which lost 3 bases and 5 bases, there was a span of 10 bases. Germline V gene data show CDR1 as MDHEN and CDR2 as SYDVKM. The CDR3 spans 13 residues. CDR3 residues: CASSFWVGETQYF. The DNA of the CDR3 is TGTGCCAGCAGTTTCTGGGTCGGGGAGACCCAGTACTTC.

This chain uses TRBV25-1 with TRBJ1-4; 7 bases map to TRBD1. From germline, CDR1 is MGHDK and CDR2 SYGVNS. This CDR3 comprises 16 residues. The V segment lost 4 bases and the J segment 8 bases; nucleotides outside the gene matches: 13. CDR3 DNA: TGTGCCAGCAGTGGATTCGAACAGGGGCCCGGAGAAAAACTGTTTTTT. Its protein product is CASSGFEQGPGEKLFF. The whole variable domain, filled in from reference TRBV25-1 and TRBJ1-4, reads EADIYQTPRYLVIGTGKKITLECSQTMGHDKMYWYQQDPGMELHLIHYSYGVNSTEKGDLSSESTVSRIRTEHFPLTLESARPSHTSQYLCASSGFEQGPGEKLFFGSGTQLSVL.

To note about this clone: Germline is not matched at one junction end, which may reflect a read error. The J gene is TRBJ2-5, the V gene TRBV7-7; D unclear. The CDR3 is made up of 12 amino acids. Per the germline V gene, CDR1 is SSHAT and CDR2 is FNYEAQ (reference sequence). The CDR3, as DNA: TGTGCTAGCAGCTCTTCGGAAGAGACCCAGTACTTC. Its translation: CASSSSEETQYF.

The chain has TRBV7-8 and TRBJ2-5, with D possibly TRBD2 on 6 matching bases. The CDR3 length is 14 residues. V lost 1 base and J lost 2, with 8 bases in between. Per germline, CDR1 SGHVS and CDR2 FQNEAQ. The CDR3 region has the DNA TGTGCCAGCAGCTTAGAGGCGGGGCAAGAGACCCAGTACTTC. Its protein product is CASSLEAGQETQYF.

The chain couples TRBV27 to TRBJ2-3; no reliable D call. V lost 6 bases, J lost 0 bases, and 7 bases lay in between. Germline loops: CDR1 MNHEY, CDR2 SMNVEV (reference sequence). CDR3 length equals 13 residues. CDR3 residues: CASRVQSTDTQYF. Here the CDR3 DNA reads TGTGCCAGCAGAGTACAGAGCACAGATACGCAGTATTTT.

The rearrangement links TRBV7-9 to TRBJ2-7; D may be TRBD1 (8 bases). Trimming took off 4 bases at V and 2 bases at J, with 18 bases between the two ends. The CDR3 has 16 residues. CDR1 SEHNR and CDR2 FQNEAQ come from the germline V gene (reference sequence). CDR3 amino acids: CASSSTRGGQAYEQYF. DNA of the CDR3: TGTGCCAGCAGCTCGACCAGGGGGGGACAGGCCTACGAGCAGTACTTC.

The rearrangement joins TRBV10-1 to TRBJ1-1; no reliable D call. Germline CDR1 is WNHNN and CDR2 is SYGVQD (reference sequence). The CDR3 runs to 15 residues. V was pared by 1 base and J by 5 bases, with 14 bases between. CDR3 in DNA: TGCGCCAGCAGTGAGTTGAGGGAAGATATGACTGAAGCTTTCTTT. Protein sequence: CASSELREDMTEAFF.

CDR3 region: CASSQEGGWGLGLAGSYEQYF. The CDR3 bases are TGCGCCAGCAGCCAGGAAGGTGGTTGGGGGCTTGGTCTAGCGGGATCCTACGAGCAGTACTTC. The chain carries TRBV4-1 and TRBJ2-7; 9 bases are shared with TRBD2. The CDR3 is made up of 21 amino acids. The germline CDR1 and CDR2 sequences are MGHRA and YSYEKL. V lost 3 bases and J lost 1; bases outside the gene matches: 22.

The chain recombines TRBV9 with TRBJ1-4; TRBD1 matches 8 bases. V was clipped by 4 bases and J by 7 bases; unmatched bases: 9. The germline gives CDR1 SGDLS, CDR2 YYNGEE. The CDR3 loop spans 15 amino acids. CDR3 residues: CASSSQGANSEKLFF. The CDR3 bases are TGTGCCAGCAGCTCGCAGGGGGCGAATTCTGAAAAACTGTTTTTT.

This chain's CDR3 is CASSVSSGTYNEQFF. The CDR3 DNA reads TGCGCCAGCAGCGTATCTAGCGGAACCTACAATGAGCAGTTCTTC. This sequence joins TRBV5-1 and TRBJ2-1; 7 bases agree with TRBD2. V shed 4 bases and J 2 bases; nucleotides not matched to a gene: 6. The CDR3 has 15 amino acids. Germline lookup yields CDR1 SGHRS and CDR2 YFSETQ. Supplemented by reference TRBV5-1 and TRBJ2-1, the full variable domain reads KAGVTQTPRYLIKTRGQQVTLSCSPISGHRSVSWYQQTPGQGLQFLFEYFSETQRNKGNFPGRFSGRQFSNSRSEMNVSTLELGDSALYLCASSVSSGTYNEQFFGPGTRLTVL.

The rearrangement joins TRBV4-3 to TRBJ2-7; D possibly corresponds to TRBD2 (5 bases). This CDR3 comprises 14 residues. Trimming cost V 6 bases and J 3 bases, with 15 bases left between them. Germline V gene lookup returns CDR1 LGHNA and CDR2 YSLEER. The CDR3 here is CASSYSGGDYEQYF. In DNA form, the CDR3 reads TGCGCCAGCAGTTACAGCGGAGGAGACTACGAGCAGTACTTC.

CDR3 nucleotide sequence: TGTGCCAGCAGCGTCGCCGGACTCGGCTCCTACGAGCAGTACTTC. Its translation: CASSVAGLGSYEQYF. The rearrangement joins TRBV9 to TRBJ2-7; tentative D call: TRBD2 (5 bases). The V gene lost 2 bases and the J gene lost 0 bases, with 12 bases spanning the gap. CDR3 size: 15 residues. The germline V gene has CDR1 SGDLS and CDR2 YYNGEE.

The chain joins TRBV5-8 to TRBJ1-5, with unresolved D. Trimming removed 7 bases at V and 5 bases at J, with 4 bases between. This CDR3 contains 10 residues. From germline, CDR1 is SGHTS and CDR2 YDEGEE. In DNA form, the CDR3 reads TGTGCCAGCCCGGATCAGCCCCAGCATTTT. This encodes CASPDQPQHF.

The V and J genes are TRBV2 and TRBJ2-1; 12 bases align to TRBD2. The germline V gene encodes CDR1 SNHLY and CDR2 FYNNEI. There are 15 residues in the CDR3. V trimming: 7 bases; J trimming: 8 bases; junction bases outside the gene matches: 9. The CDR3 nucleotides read TGTGCCAGCACCTGGCCAGGACTAGCGGGATATGAGCAGTTCTTC. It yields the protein CASTWPGLAGYEQFF. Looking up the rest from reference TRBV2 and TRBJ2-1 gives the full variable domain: EPEVTQTPSHQVTQMGQEVILRCVPISNHLYFYWYRQILGQKVEFLVSFYNNEISEKSEIFDDQFSVERPDGSNFTLKIRSTKLEDSAMYFCASTWPGLAGYEQFFGPGTRLTVL.